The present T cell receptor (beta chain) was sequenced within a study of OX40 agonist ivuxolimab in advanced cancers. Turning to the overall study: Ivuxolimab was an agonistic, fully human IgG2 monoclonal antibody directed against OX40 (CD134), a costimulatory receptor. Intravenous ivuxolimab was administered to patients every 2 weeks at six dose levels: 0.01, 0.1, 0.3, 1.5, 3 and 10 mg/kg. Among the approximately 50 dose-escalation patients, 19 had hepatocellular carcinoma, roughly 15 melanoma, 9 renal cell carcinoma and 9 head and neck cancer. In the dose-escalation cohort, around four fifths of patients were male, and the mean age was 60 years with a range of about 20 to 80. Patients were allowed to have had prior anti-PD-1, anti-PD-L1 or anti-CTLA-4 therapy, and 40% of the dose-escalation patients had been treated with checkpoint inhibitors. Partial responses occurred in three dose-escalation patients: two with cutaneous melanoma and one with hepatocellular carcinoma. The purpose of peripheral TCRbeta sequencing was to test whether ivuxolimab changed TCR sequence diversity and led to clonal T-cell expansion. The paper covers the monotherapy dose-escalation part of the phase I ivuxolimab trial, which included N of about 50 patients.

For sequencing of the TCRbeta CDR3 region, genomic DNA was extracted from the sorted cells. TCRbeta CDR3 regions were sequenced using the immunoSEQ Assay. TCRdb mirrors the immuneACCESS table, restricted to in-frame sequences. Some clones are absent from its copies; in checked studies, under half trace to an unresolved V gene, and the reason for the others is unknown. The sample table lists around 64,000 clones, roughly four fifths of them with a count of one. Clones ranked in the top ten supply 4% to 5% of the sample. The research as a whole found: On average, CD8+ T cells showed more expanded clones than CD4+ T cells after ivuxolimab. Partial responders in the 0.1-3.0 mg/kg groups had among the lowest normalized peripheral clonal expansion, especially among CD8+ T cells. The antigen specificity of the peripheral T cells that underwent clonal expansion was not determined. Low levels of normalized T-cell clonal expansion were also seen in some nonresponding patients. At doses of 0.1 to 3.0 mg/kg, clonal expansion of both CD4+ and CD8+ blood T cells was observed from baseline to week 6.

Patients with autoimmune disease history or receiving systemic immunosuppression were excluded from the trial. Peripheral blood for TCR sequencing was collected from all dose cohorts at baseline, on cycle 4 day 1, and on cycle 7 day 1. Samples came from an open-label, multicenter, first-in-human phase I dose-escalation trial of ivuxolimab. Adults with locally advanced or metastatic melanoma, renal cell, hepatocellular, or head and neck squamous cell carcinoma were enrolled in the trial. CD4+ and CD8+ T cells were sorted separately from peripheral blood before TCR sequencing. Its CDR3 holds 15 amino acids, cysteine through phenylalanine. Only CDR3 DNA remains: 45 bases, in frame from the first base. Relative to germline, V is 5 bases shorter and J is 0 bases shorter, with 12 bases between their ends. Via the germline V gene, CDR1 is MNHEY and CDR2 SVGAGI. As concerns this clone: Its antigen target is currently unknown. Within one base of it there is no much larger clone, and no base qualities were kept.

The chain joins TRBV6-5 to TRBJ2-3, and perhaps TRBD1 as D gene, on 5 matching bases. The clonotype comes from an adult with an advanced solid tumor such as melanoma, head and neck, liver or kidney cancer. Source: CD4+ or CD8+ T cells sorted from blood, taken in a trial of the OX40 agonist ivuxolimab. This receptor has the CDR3 CASSRSTDSTDTQYF. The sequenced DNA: TGTGCCAGCAGTCGATCGACAGATAGCACAGATACGCAGTATTTT.